Reported below is one TCR beta chain. What it recognizes is unknown. The identical CDR3 is also encoded by other nucleotide sequences in the sample. V shed 4 bases and J shed 3 bases, with 12 bases lying between them. CDR1 SGHRS and CDR2 YFSETQ come from the germline V gene. The CDR3 runs 14 residues. This specimen comes from a study of shared clonotypes between healthy human individuals. 200 to 250 ng DNA, about 30,000 T cell genomes, went into each sorted-subset replicate PCR. TCRdb keeps only in-frame clones here, not all; method: immunoSEQ multiplex PCR. The sample holds 2 million to 2.5 million clones, approximately 95% seen once. Study observations and caveats: Relative to clonotypes present in all four donors, those not shared had lower generation probabilities. Having only a few donors restricted how much genetic and exposure-history diversity was captured. Naive CD4 clonotypes overlapped across a handful of donors at roughly 4.5%.

This rearrangement joins TRBV5-1 to TRBJ2-3; a possible D gene is TRBD2 (6 bases). This TCR was recovered from a man aged 18 to 29 in good health. Some clones in this sample may be carry-over from other donors' samples. Sequencing used naive CD4+ T cells from PBMCs. Described subset: CD45RA+ positively selected. The CDR3 reads CASSPGLQTDTQYF. CDR3 DNA: TGCGCCAGCAGCCCGGGACTGCAAACAGATACGCAGTATTTT.